This T cell receptor beta chain came from a study of control samples from healthy donors and cancer patients. This clone appeared once. TCRdb's table, derived via immunoSEQ multiplex PCR, lists solely in-frame clones and lacks some. Of approximately 69,000 clones in the sample, roughly nine tenths were seen once. This CDR3 has 12 residues. The germline V gene encodes CDR1 SGHRS and CDR2 YFSETQ. The V segment lost 4 bases and the J segment 10 bases; nucleotides outside the gene matches: 7. This receptor was taken from a man between 60 and 75 years old with colorectal cancer. J is TRBJ1-1 and V is TRBV5-1; 7 bases map to TRBD1. Sequencing was performed on PBMCs. This CDR3 is CASSTEAGGAFF. Written as DNA, the CDR3 is TGCGCCAGCAGCACGGAGGCAGGGGGAGCTTTCTTT.